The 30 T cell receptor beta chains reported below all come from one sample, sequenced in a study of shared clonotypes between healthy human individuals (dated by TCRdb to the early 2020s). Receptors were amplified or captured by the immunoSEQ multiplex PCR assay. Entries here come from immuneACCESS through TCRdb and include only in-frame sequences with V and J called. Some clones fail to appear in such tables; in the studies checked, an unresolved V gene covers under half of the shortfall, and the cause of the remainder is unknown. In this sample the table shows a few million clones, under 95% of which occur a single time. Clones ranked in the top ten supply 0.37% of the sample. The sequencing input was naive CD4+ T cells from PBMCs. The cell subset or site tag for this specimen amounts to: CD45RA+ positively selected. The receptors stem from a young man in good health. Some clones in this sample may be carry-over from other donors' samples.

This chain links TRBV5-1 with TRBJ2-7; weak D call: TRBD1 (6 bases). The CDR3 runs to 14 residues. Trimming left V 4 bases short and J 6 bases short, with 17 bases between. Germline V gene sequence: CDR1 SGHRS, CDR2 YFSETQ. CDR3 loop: CASSLLPDSTEQYF. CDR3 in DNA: TGCGCCAGCAGCCTACTCCCGGACAGCACCGAGCAGTACTTC.

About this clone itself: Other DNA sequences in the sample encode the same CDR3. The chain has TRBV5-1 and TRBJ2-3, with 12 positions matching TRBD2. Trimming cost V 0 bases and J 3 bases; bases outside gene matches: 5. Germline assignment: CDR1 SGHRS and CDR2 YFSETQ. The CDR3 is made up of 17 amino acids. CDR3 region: CASSLGLAGAITDTQYF. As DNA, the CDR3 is TGCGCCAGCAGCTTGGGACTAGCGGGAGCTATTACAGATACGCAGTATTTT.

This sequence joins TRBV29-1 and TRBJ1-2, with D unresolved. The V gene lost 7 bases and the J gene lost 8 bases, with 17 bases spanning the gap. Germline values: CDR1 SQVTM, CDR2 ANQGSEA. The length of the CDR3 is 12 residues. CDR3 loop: CSAQLQYDGYTF. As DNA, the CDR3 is TGCAGCGCCCAATTACAGTACGACGGCTACACCTTC.

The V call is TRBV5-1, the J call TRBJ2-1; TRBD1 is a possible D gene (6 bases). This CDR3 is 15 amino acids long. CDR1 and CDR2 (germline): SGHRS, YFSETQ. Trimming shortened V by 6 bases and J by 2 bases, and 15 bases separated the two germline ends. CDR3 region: CASTLQGFPYNEQFF. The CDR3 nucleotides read TGCGCCAGCACCCTCCAGGGGTTCCCCTACAATGAGCAGTTCTTC.

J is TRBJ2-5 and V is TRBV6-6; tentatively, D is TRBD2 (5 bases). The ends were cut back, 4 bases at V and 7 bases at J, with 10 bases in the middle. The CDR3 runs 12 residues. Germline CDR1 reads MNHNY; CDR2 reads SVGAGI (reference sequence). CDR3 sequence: CASSSLRGTQYF. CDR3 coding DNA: TGTGCCAGCAGTTCCCTTCGGGGGACCCAGTACTTC.

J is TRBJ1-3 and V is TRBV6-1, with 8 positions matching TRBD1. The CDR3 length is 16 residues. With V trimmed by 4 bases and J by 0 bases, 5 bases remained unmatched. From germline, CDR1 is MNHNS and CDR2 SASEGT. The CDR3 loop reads CASSVQGALSGNTIYF. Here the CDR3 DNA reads TGTGCCAGCAGTGTTCAGGGGGCTCTCTCTGGAAACACCATATATTTT.

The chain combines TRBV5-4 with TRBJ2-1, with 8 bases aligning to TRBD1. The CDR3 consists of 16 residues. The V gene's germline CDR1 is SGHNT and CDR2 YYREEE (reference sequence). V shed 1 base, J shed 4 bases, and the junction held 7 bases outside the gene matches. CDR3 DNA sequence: TGTGCCAGCAGCTTGAATATATGGGACAGGTACAATGAGCAGTTCTTC. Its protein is CASSLNIWDRYNEQFF.

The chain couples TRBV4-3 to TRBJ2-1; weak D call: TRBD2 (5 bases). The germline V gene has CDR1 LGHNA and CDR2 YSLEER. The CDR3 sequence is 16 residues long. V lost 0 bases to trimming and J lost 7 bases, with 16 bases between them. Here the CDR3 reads CASSQDRLRVRNEQFF. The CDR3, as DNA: TGCGCCAGCAGCCAAGACCGCCTGAGGGTAAGGAATGAGCAGTTCTTC.

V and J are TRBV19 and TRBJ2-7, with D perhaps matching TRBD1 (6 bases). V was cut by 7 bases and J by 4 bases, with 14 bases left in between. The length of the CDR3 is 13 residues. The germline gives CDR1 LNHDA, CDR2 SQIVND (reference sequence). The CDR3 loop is CASTGRGKYEQYF. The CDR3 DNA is TGTGCCAGTACCGGCAGGGGAAAATACGAGCAGTACTTC.

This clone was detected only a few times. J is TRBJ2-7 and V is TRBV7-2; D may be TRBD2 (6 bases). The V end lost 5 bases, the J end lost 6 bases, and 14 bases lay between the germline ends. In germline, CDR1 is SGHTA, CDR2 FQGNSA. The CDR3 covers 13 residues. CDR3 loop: CASSPQWRGEQYF. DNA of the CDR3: TGTGCCAGCAGCCCCCAGTGGAGGGGCGAGCAGTACTTC.

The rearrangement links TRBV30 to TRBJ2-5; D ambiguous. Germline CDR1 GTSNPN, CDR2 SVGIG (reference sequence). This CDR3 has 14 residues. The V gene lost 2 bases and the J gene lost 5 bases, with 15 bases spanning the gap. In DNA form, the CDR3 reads TGTGCCTGGAGTTTAGGCCAAGGTTGGGAGACCCAGTACTTC. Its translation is CAWSLGQGWETQYF.

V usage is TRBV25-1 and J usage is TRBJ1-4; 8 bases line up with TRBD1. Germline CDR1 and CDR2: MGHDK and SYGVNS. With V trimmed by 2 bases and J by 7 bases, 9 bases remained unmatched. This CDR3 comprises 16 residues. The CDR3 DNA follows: TGTGCCAGCAGTGAACCCCAGGGGGCAGGCTCTGAAAAACTGTTTTTT. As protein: CASSEPQGAGSEKLFF. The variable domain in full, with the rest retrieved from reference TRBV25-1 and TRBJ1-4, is EADIYQTPRYLVIGTGKKITLECSQTMGHDKMYWYQQDPGMELHLIHYSYGVNSTEKGDLSSESTVSRIRTEHFPLTLESARPSHTSQYLCASSEPQGAGSEKLFFGSGTQLSVL.

The CDR3 DNA is TGCGCCAGCAGCTACAATACCGCTAACTATGGCTACACCTTC. This translates into CASSYNTANYGYTF. The gene calls are TRBV5-1 and TRBJ1-2; no definite D call. With 3 bases removed from V and 0 bases from J, the gap between germline ends came to 9 bases. Germline CDR1 and CDR2: SGHRS and YFSETQ. CDR3 length: 14 amino acids.

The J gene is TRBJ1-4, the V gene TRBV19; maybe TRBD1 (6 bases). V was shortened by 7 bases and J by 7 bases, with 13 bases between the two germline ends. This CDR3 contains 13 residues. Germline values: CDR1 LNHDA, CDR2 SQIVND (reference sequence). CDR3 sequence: CASNFGRGEKLFF. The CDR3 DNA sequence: TGTGCCAGTAACTTCGGCAGGGGTGAAAAACTGTTTTTT.

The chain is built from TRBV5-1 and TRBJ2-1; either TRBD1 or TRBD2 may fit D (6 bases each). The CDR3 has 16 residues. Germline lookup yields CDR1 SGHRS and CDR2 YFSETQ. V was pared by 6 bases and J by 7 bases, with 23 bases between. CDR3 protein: CASNSRGGSRGNEQFF. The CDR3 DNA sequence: TGCGCCAGCAACTCACGAGGGGGGAGTAGAGGGAATGAGCAGTTCTTC.

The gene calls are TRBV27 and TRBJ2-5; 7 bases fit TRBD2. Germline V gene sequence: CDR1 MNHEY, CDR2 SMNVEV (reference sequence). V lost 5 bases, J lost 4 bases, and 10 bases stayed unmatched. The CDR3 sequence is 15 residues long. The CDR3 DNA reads TGTGCCAGCAGTCTGTACAGCGGGGTCAGAGAGACCCAGTACTTC. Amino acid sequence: CASSLYSGVRETQYF.

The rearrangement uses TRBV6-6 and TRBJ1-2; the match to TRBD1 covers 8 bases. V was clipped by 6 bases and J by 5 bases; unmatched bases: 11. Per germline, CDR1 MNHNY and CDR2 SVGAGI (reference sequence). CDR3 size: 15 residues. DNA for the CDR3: TGTGCCAGCAGACTGCGGACAGGGCGAATTTATGGCTACACCTTC. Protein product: CASRLRTGRIYGYTF.

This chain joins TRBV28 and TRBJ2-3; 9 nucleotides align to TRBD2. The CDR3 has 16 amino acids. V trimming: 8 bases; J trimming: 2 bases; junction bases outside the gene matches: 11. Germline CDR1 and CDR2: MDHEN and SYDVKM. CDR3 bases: TGTGCCAGCCGATATACAGGCGGGAGGGCCACAGATACGCAGTATTTT. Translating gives CASRYTGGRATDTQYF.

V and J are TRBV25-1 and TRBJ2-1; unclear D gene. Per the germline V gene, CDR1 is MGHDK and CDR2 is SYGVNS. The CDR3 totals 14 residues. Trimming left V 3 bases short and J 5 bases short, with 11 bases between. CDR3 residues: CASSERGNNNEQFF. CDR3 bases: TGTGCCAGCAGTGAGCGCGGAAATAACAATGAGCAGTTCTTC.

The CDR3 bases are TGTGCCAGCAGTGAAACGGAGACCCAGTACTTC. It is translated as CASSETETQYF. The J gene is TRBJ2-5, the V gene TRBV25-1; D gene ambiguous. The V and J ends lost 2 bases and 5 bases respectively, with 3 bases between them. From germline, CDR1 is MGHDK and CDR2 SYGVNS. The CDR3 is 11 amino acids.

Here the CDR3 DNA reads TGTGCCTGGAGAAGCATAGGGCTCGAGCAGTACTTC. Its protein is CAWRSIGLEQYF. The rearrangement joins TRBV30 to TRBJ2-7; D remains ambiguous. Per the germline V gene, CDR1 is GTSNPN and CDR2 is SVGIG (reference sequence). The CDR3 is made up of 12 amino acids. Between the trimmed V and J ends, which lost 3 bases and 6 bases, there was a span of 12 bases.

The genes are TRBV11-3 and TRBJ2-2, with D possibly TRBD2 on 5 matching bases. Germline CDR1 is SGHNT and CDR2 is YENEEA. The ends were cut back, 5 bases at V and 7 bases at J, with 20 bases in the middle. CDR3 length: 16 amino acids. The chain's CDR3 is CASSPTGRGVIGELFF. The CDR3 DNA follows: TGTGCCAGCAGCCCAACCGGCCGGGGTGTCATCGGGGAGCTGTTTTTT.

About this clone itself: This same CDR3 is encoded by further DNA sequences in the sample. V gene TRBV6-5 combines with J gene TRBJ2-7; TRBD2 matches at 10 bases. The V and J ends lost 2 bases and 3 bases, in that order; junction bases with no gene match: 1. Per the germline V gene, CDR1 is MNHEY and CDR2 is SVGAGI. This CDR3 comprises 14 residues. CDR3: CASSYLAGDYEQYF. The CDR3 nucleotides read TGTGCCAGCAGTTACCTAGCGGGGGACTACGAGCAGTACTTC.

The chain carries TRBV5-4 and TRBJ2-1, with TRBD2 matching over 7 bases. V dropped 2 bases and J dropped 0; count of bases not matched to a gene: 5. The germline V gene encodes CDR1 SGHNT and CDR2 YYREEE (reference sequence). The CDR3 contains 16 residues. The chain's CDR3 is CASSFRLASSYNEQFF. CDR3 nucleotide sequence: TGTGCCAGCAGCTTCAGACTAGCAAGCTCCTACAATGAGCAGTTCTTC.

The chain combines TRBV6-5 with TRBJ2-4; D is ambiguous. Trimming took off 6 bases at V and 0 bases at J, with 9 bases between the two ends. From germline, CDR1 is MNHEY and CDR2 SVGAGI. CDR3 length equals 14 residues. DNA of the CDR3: TGTGCCAGCAGCCCAGAACTAGCCAAAAACATTCAGTACTTC. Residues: CASSPELAKNIQYF.

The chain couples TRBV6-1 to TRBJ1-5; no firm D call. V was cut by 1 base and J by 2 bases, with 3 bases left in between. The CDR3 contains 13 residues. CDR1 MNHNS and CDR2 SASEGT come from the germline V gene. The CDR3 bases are TGTGCCAGCAGTGAAGAGGGCAATCAGCCCCAGCATTTT. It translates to CASSEEGNQPQHF.

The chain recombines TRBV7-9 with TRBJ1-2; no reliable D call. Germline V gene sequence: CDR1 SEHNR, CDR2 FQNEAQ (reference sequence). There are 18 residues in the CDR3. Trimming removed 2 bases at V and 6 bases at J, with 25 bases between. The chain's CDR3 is CASSLRPPQFGRGNGYTF. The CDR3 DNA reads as TGTGCCAGCAGCTTACGACCCCCCCAGTTTGGGCGCGGGAATGGCTACACCTTC.

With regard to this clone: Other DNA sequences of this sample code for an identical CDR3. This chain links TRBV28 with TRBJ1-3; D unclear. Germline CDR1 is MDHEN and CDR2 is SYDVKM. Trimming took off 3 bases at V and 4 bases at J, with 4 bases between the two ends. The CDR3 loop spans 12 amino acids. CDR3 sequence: CASSFGGNTIYF. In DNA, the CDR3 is TGTGCCAGCAGTTTCGGGGGAAACACCATATATTTT.

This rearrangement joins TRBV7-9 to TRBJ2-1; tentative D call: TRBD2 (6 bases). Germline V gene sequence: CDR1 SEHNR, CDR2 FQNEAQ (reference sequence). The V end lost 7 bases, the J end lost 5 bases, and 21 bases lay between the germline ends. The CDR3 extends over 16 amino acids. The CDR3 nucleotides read TGTGCCAGCATACCCCCAACGGGAGTAGGAAACAATGAGCAGTTCTTC. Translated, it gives CASIPPTGVGNNEQFF.

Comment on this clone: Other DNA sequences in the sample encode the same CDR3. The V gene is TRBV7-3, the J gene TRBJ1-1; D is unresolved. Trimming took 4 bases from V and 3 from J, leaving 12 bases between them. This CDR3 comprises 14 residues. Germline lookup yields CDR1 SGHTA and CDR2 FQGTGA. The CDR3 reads CASSSLGPDTEAFF. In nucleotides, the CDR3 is TGTGCCAGCAGCTCCCTCGGGCCCGACACTGAAGCTTTCTTT. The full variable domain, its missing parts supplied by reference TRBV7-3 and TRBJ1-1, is GAGVSQTPSNKVTEKGKYVELRCDPISGHTALYWYRQSLGQGPEFLIYFQGTGAADDSGLPNDRFFAVRPEGSVSTLKIQRTERGDSAVYLCASSSLGPDTEAFFGQGTRLTVV.